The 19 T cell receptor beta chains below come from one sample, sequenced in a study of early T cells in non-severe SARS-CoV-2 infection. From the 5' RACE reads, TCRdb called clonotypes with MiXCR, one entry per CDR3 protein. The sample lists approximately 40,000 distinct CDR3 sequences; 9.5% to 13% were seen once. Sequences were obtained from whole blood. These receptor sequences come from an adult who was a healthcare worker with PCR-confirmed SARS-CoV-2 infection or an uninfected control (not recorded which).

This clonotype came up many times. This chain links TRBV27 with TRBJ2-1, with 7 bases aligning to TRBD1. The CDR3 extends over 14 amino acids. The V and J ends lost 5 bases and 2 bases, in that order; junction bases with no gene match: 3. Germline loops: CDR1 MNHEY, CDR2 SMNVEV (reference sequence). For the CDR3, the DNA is TGTGCCAGCAGTCACGGACAGGCCTACAATGAGCAGTTCTTC. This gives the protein CASSHGQAYNEQFF.

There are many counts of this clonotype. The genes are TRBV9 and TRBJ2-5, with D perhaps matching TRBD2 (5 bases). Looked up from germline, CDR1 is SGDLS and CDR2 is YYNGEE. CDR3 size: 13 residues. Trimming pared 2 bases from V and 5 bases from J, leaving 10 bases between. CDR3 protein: CASSVSREETQYF. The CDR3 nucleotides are TGTGCCAGCAGCGTGAGTAGGGAGGAGACCCAGTACTTC.

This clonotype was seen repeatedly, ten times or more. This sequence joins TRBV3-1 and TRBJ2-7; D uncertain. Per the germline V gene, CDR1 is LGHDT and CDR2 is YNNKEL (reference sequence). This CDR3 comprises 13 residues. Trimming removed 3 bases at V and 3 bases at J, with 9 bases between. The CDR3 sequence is CASSQGNFYEQYF. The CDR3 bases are TGTGCCAGCAGCCAGGGGAATTTCTACGAGCAGTACTTC.

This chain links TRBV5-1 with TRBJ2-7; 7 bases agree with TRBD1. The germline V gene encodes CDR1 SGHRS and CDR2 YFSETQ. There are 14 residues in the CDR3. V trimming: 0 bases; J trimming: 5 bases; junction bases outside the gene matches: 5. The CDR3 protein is CASSLESGGDEQYF. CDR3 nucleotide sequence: TGCGCCAGCAGCTTGGAGTCAGGGGGAGACGAGCAGTACTTC. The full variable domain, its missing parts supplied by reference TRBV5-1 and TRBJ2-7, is KAGVTQTPRYLIKTRGQQVTLSCSPISGHRSVSWYQQTPGQGLQFLFEYFSETQRNKGNFPGRFSGRQFSNSRSEMNVSTLELGDSALYLCASSLESGGDEQYFGPGTRLTVT.

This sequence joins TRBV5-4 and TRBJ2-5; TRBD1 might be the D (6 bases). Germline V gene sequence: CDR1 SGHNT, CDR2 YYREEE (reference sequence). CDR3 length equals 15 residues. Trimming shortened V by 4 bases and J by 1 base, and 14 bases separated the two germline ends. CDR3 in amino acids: CASSPTGTTQETQYF. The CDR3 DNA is TGTGCCAGCAGCCCGACCGGGACAACCCAAGAGACCCAGTACTTC. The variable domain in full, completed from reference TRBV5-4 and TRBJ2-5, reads ETGVTQSPTHLIKTRGQQVTLRCSSQSGHNTVSWYQQALGQGPQFIFQYYREEENGRGNFPPRFSGLQFPNYSSELNVNALELDDSALYLCASSPTGTTQETQYFGPGTRLLVL.

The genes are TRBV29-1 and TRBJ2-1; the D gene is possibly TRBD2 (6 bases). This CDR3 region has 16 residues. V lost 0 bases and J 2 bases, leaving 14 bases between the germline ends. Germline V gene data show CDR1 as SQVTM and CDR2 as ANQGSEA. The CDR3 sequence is CSVEDWRAGTYNEQFF. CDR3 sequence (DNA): TGCAGCGTTGAAGATTGGCGGGCGGGGACCTACAATGAGCAGTTCTTC.

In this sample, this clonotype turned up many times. The CDR3 loop is CAWSPRLGTQYF. In nucleotides, the CDR3 is TGTGCCTGGAGTCCCCGGTTGGGTACGCAGTATTTT. This sequence joins TRBV30 and TRBJ2-3; D unclear. V was shortened by 2 bases and J by 8 bases, with 11 bases between the two germline ends. The CDR3 consists of 12 residues. Germline V CDR1 and CDR2: GTSNPN, SVGIG (reference sequence).

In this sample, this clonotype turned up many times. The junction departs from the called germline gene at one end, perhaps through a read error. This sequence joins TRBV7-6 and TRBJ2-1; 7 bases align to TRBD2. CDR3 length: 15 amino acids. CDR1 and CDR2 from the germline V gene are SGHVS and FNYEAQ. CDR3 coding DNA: TGTGCCAGCAGCCTAGCGGCCAGCTCCTACAATGAGCAGTTCTTC. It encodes CASSLAASSYNEQFF. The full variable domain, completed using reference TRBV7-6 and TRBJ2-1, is GAGVSQSPRYKVTKRGQDVALRCDPISGHVSLYWYRQALGQGPEFLTYFNYEAQQDKSGLPNDRFSAERPEGSISTLTIQRTEQRDSAMYRCASSLAASSYNEQFFGPGTRLTVL.

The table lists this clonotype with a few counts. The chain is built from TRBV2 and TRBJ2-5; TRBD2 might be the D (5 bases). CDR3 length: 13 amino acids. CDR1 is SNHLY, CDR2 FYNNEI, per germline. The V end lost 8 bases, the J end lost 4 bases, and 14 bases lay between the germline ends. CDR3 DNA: TGTGCCAGCGGAGTAGCGTTATCAGAGACCCAGTACTTC. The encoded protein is CASGVALSETQYF.

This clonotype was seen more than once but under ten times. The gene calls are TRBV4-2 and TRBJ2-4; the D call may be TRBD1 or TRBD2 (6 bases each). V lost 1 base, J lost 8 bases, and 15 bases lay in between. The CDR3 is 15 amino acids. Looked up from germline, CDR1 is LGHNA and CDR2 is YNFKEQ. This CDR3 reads CASSQVVARGDIQYF. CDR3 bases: TGTGCCAGCAGCCAAGTGGTAGCGAGGGGGGACATTCAGTACTTC.

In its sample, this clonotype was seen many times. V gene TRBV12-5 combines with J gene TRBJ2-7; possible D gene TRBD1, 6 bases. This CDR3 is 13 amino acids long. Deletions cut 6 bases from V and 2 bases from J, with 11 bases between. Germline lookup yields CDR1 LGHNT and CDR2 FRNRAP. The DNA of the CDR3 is TGTGCTAGTGGCACCGACAGGACCTACGAGCAGTACTTC. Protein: CASGTDRTYEQYF.

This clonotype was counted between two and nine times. CDR3 loop: CASRDSGQPGELFF. The CDR3 DNA reads as TGTGCCAGCAGGGACAGCGGGCAGCCCGGGGAGCTGTTTTTT. The rearrangement links TRBV7-3 to TRBJ2-2; perhaps D is TRBD1 or TRBD2 (6 bases each). CDR1 is SGHTA, CDR2 FQGTGA, per germline. The CDR3 loop spans 14 amino acids. Deletions cut 6 bases from V and 6 bases from J, with 14 bases between.

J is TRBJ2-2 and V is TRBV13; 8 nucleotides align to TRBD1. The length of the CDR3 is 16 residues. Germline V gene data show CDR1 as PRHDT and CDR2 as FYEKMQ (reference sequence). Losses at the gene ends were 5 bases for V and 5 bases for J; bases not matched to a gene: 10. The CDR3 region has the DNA TGTGCCAGCAGCACCGCCGGACAGGGATTTACCGGGGAGCTGTTTTTT. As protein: CASSTAGQGFTGELFF.

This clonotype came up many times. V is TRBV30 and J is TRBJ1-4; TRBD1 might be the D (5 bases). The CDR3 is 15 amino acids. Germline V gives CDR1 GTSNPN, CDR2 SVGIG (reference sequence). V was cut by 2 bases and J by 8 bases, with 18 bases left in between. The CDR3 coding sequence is TGTGCCTGGAGTCCCCTCGGGAGGGGAGAGGAAAAACTGTTTTTT. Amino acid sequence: CAWSPLGRGEEKLFF. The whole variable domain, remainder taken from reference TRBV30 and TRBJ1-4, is SQTIHQWPATLVQPVGSPLSLECTVEGTSNPNLYWYRQAAGRGLQLLFYSVGIGQISSEVPQNLSASRPQDRQFILSSKKLLLSDSGFYLCAWSPLGRGEEKLFFGSGTQLSVL.

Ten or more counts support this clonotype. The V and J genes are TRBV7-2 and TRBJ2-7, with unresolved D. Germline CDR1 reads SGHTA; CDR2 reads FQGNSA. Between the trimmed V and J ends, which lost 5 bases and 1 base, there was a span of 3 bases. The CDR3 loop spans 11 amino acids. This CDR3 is CASSASYEQYF. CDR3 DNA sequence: TGTGCCAGCAGCGCTTCCTACGAGCAGTACTTC.

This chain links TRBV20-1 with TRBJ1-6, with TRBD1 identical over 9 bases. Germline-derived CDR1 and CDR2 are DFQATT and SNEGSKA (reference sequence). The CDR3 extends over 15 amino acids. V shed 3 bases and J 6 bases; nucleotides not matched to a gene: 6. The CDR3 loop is CSASGTGGRNSPLHF. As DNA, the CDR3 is TGCAGTGCTAGCGGTACAGGGGGCCGTAATTCACCCCTCCACTTT.

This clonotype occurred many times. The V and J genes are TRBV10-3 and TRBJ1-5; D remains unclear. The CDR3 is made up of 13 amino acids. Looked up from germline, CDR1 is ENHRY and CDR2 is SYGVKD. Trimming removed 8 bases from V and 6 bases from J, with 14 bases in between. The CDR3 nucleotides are TGTGCCATCGCCCCTCAGGAGCTTCAGCCCCAGCATTTT. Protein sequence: CAIAPQELQPQHF.

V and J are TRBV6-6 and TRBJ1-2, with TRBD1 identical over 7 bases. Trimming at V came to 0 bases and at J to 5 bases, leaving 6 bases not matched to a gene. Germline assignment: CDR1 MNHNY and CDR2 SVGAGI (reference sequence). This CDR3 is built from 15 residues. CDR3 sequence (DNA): TGTGCCAGCAGTTACTCACCGACAGGGAATTATGGCTACACCTTC. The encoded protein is CASSYSPTGNYGYTF.

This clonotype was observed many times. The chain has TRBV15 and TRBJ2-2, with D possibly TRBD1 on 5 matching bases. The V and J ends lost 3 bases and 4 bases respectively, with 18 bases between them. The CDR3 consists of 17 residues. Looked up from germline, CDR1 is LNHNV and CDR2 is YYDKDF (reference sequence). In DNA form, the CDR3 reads TGTGCCACCAGCAGCTATTGGACAAGGACCAGCACCGGGGAGCTGTTTTTT. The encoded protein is CATSSYWTRTSTGELFF.